The present T cell receptor beta chain was sequenced within a study of blood T cells in healthy people across ages. Whole-study results and caveats: Strong correlation was found linking TCR beta diversity to naive T cell percentage. Unknown donor CMV status possibly confounded expanded clonotype changes.

Sample-barcoded 5' priming and a J-beta primer mix drove a second PCR of about 7 to 11 cycles. Every cDNA molecule carried a tag from a template-switch adaptor bearing 12 random nucleotides. A single record per CDR3 protein comes from TCRdb applying MiXCR to the 5' RACE reads. This sample has fewer than 2 million distinct CDR3 sequences; 30% to 40% occur once, and the top ten carry more than 20%. Comment on this clonotype: The antigen is undetermined.

The CDR3 sequence is 12 residues long. Trimming left V 11 bases short and J 2 bases short, with 12 bases between. The germline gives CDR1 ENHRY, CDR2 SYGVKD. The specimen sequenced was blood. The sequence derives from a human donor in good health. The chain uses TRBV10-3 and TRBJ2-5; D is possibly TRBD2 (6 bases). Here the CDR3 DNA reads TGTGCCCCAAAAGGGACTCAAGAGACCCAGTACTTC. This encodes CAPKGTQETQYF.